These 11 T cell receptor beta chains share one sample of origin, sequenced in a study of somatic mutations in cytotoxic T cells in rheumatoid arthritis. Profiling relied on immunoSEQ multiplex PCR, and the TCRdb table lists in-frame clones only, not all of them. The table shows about 23,000 clones, with more than 80% occurring only once. Sequencing used CD8+ T cells sorted from blood. Receptors were obtained from an adult with rheumatoid arthritis.

A single count supports this clone. The chain uses TRBV4-3 and TRBJ1-5, with no clear D. Looked up from germline, CDR1 is LGHNA and CDR2 is YSLEER. Trimming took 0 bases from V and 4 from J, leaving 10 bases between them. The CDR3 contains 15 residues. CDR3 residues: CASSQDLSQNQPQHF. In nucleotides, the CDR3 is TGCGCCAGCAGCCAAGATTTGTCCCAGAATCAGCCCCAGCATTTT.

The V gene is TRBV7-9, the J gene TRBJ1-6; D is possibly TRBD1 (6 bases). The CDR3 loop spans 15 amino acids. Per germline, CDR1 SEHNR and CDR2 FQNEAQ (reference sequence). V gave up 5 bases and J gave up 7 bases, with 15 bases separating them. This CDR3 reads CASSPSGGANSPLHF. Here the CDR3 DNA reads TGTGCCAGCAGCCCTAGTGGGGGGGCCAATTCACCCCTCCACTTT.

The chain has TRBV11-2 and TRBJ1-1; no clear D gene. The CDR3 has 11 residues. The germline V gene has CDR1 SGHAT and CDR2 FQNNGV. V was shortened by 1 base and J by 7 bases, with 4 bases between the two germline ends. The CDR3 region is CASSLGIEAFF. CDR3 coding DNA: TGTGCCAGCAGCTTAGGGATTGAAGCTTTCTTT.

The rearrangement joins TRBV19 to TRBJ1-4, with D uncertain. From germline, CDR1 is LNHDA and CDR2 SQIVND (reference sequence). The V and J ends lost 0 bases and 4 bases respectively, with 9 bases between them. This CDR3 is built from 15 residues. The CDR3 region has the DNA TGTGCCAGTAGTATAGATCAACAGCTTAATGAAAAACTGTTTTTT. Its protein product is CASSIDQQLNEKLFF.

The rearrangement joins TRBV6-4 to TRBJ1-5; D not resolved. V shed 4 bases and J shed 6 bases, with 16 bases lying between them. This CDR3 region has 15 residues. The V gene's germline CDR1 is MRHNA and CDR2 SNTAGT. CDR3 bases: TGTGCCAGCAGTGCTTGGGGTCACGTTAGTCAGCCCCAGCATTTT. It codes for CASSAWGHVSQPQHF.

This clone was seen just once. This chain uses TRBV5-6 with TRBJ2-7; D remains unclear. This CDR3 spans 11 amino acids. Between the trimmed V and J ends, which lost 0 bases and 6 bases, there was a span of 4 bases. CDR1 is SGHDT, CDR2 YYEEEE, per germline. The DNA for the CDR3 is TGTGCCAGCAGCTTGGGGACCGAGCAGTACTTC. It yields the protein CASSLGTEQYF.

This chain links TRBV6-5 with TRBJ1-1, with a tentative D call TRBD1 (6 bases). V dropped 4 bases and J dropped 8 bases, with 8 bases sitting between them. The CDR3 has 11 residues. Per germline, CDR1 MNHEY and CDR2 SVGAGI. CDR3: CASSFDREAFF. CDR3 nucleotides: TGTGCCAGCAGTTTCGACAGGGAAGCTTTCTTT.

The chain links TRBV11-2 to TRBJ2-4, with D perhaps matching TRBD2 (5 bases). The V gene's germline CDR1 is SGHAT and CDR2 FQNNGV. Deletions cut 1 base from V and 8 bases from J, with 12 bases between. The CDR3 totals 14 residues. CDR3 residues: CASSLGAFGDIQYF. The CDR3 nucleotides read TGTGCCAGCAGCTTAGGGGCCTTCGGGGACATTCAGTACTTC. Drawing the rest from reference TRBV11-2 and TRBJ2-4, the complete variable domain is EAGVAQSPRYKIIEKRQSVAFWCNPISGHATLYWYQQILGQGPKLLIQFQNNGVVDDSQLPKDRFSAERLKGVDSTLKIQPAKLEDSAVYLCASSLGAFGDIQYFGAGTRLSVL.

The chain employs TRBV9 and TRBJ2-7, with 10 bases that match TRBD1. The ends lost 2 bases at V and 2 bases at J; junction bases unmatched: 1. This CDR3 is 14 amino acids long. CDR1 and CDR2 from the germline V gene are SGDLS and YYNGEE. The CDR3 region has the DNA TGTGCCAGCAGCGTTGGACAGGGGGCCTACGAGCAGTACTTC. Translated, it gives CASSVGQGAYEQYF.

This chain joins TRBV4-1 and TRBJ1-1; 8 bases fit TRBD1. Germline-derived CDR1 and CDR2 are MGHRA and YSYEKL. The ends lost 1 base at V and 11 bases at J; junction bases unmatched: 15. The CDR3 sequence is 16 residues long. The CDR3 DNA is TGCGCCAGCAGCCAAGTAGGGTCAGGGGGCGTGGAGGGGGCTTTCTTT. Protein product: CASSQVGSGGVEGAFF.

The rearrangement joins TRBV2 to TRBJ1-1, with D possibly being TRBD1 (6 bases). Deletions cut 1 base from V and 7 bases from J, with 13 bases between. Germline V gives CDR1 SNHLY, CDR2 FYNNEI. The CDR3 is made up of 14 amino acids. The CDR3 reads CASSEGRGQDEAFF. The DNA for the CDR3 is TGTGCCAGCAGTGAAGGACGGGGGCAGGATGAAGCTTTCTTT.